This T cell receptor beta chain emerged from a study of blood T cell repertoires in COVID-19. As processed by the authors: Amplified reference gene primers provided the basis for estimating nucleated cell counts. Produced via immunoSEQ multiplex PCR; TCRdb's table is partial and in-frame only. That table is the source of V, J and clone size, and D and trimming were worked out from the DNA. The table lists over 200,000 clones, around 86% of them singletons. The V end was cut by 5 bases, the J end by 4 bases, with 23 bases between. Germline-derived CDR1 and CDR2 are MNHEY and SMNVEV (reference sequence). There are 17 residues in the CDR3.

V is TRBV27 and J is TRBJ1-2, with D possibly matching TRBD1 (5 bases). Sequencing was performed on peripheral blood. This sequence originates from a man aged 50 to 59 with COVID-19, enrolled during active disease. CDR3 coding DNA: TGTGCCAGCAGTCTGCGGAGGGACGGACTCTTTGGCTATGGCTACACCTTC. It encodes CASSLRRDGLFGYGYTF.